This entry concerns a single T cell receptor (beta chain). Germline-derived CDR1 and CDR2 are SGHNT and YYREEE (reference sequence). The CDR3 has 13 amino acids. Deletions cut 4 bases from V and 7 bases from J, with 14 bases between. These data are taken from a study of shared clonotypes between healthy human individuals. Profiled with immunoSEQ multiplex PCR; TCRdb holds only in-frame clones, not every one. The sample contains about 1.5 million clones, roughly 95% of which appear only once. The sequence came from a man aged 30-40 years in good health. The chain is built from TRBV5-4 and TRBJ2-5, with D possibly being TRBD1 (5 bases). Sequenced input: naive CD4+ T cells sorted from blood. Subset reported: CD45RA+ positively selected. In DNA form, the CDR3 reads TGTGCCAGCAGCCCCGAAGGGGCCCGGACCCAGTACTTC. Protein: CASSPEGARTQYF. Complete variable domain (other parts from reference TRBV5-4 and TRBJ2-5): ETGVTQSPTHLIKTRGQQVTLRCSSQSGHNTVSWYQQALGQGPQFIFQYYREEENGRGNFPPRFSGLQFPNYSSELNVNALELDDSALYLCASSPEGARTQYFGPGTRLLVL.